This is a list of T cell receptor beta chains from one sample in a study of graft-versus-host responses after intestinal transplantation. TCRdb keeps only in-frame clones here, not all; method: immunoSEQ multiplex PCR. The table has 70,000 or so clones, approximately 84% seen once. Their antigen targets remain unknown. Material: unstimulated CD4+ T cells sorted from spleen or lymph node cells, obtained before transplant. The receptors here all came from a human donor who was the organ donor for an intestinal transplant. CDR3s include the opening cysteine and the closing phenylalanine or tryptophan. The D gene is left open where the match is weak. Some rows mark clone size as missing; the rest say once, few, many or name a class of expanded clone.

j_gene,d_gene,v_gene,abundance,CDR3aa,CDR3nt
TRBJ1-1,TRBD1,TRBV11-2,NA,CASSLTGFEAFF,TGTGCCAGCAGCTTGACAGGGTTTGAAGCTTTCTTT
TRBJ2-5,TRBD2,TRBV7-9,NA,CASSLLAGGPGETQYF,TGTGCCAGCAGCTTATTGGCGGGGGGGCCCGGAGAGACCCAGTACTTC
TRBJ2-5,NA,TRBV15,NA,CATSKGNQETQYF,TGTGCCACCAGTAAGGGGAACCAAGAGACCCAGTACTTC
TRBJ2-2,NA,TRBV28,few,CASSPGVDTGELFF,TGTGCCAGCAGTCCGGGGGTTGATACCGGGGAGCTGTTTTTT
TRBJ1-3,TRBD1,TRBV4-2,few,CASSPNTGDPGNTIYF,TGTGCCAGCAGCCCAAACACAGGGGATCCTGGAAACACCATATATTTT
TRBJ1-2,NA,TRBV7-3,NA,CASSSRTARGHGYTF,TGTGCCAGCAGCTCACGGACAGCTCGTGGCCATGGCTACACCTTC
TRBJ1-6,NA,TRBV6-1,NA,CASSERSLDNSPLHF,TGTGCCAGCAGTGAAAGGTCACTAGACAATTCACCCCTCCACTTT
TRBJ2-3,TRBD2,TRBV28,NA,CASSLVAGGPRDTQYF,TGTGCCAGCAGTCTTGTAGCGGGGGGTCCACGAGATACGCAGTATTTT
TRBJ1-2,TRBD1,TRBV19,few,CASNPTGIDYGYTF,TGTGCCAGTAACCCGACAGGGATCGACTATGGCTACACCTTC
TRBJ1-5,NA,TRBV19,few,CASTRSDSDNQPQHF,TGTGCCAGTACCCGTTCGGACAGCGATAATCAGCCCCAGCATTTT
TRBJ2-1,NA,TRBV5-8,NA,CASSLVRGTITYNEQFF,TGTGCCAGCAGCTTGGTCCGGGGTACAATTACTTACAATGAGCAGTTCTTC
TRBJ1-2,NA,TRBV5-1,once,CASSLGSGPGLESANYGYTF,TGCGCCAGCAGCTTGGGGAGCGGGCCCGGGTTGGAGAGCGCTAACTATGGCTACACCTTC
TRBJ2-5,TRBD2,TRBV14,NA,CASSQDKLAEQETQYF,TGTGCCAGCAGCCAAGATAAGCTAGCGGAACAAGAGACCCAGTACTTC
TRBJ1-6,TRBD1,TRBV7-7,NA,CASSLSAGQAPLHF,TGTGCTAGCAGCTTATCGGCAGGACAGGCACCCCTCCACTTT
TRBJ2-2,NA,TRBV15,once,CATSSNRVGDTGELFF,TGTGCCACCAGCAGTAACAGGGTAGGAGACACCGGGGAGCTGTTTTTT
TRBJ1-2,NA,TRBV6-5,NA,CASKRGLHGYTF,TGTGCCAGCAAGCGGGGGTTGCATGGCTACACCTTC
TRBJ1-5,TRBD1,TRBV19,NA,CASSGQTGGNSNQPQHF,TGTGCCAGTAGTGGGCAGACAGGGGGGAATAGCAATCAGCCCCAGCATTTT
TRBJ1-2,NA,TRBV5-6,few,CASSLDGRSARPYSFGYTF,TGTGCCAGCAGCTTGGATGGTCGGTCGGCCAGGCCCTATTCGTTTGGCTACACCTTC
TRBJ1-1,NA,TRBV29-1,NA,CSGDEGVGNTEAFF,TGCAGCGGGGATGAGGGGGTCGGGAACACTGAAGCTTTCTTT
TRBJ2-1,TRBD1,TRBV7-8,NA,CASSLGTVNEQFF,TGTGCCAGCAGCCTGGGGACAGTCAATGAGCAGTTCTTC
TRBJ1-5,TRBD1,TRBV7-9,NA,CASSLGGQDNQPQHF,TGTGCCAGCAGCTTGGGCGGACAGGACAATCAGCCCCAGCATTTT
TRBJ2-6,NA,TRBV11-3,NA,CASSLDVGPSGANVLTF,TGTGCCAGCAGCTTAGATGTGGGCCCCTCTGGGGCCAACGTCCTGACTTTC
TRBJ1-1,NA,TRBV2,NA,CASAARARVNTEAFF,TGTGCCAGCGCGGCACGTGCCCGGGTGAACACTGAAGCTTTCTTT
TRBJ1-6,TRBD1,TRBV14,NA,CASSQVIPGQGNSPLHF,TGTGCCAGCAGCCAAGTGATTCCGGGACAGGGTAATTCACCCCTCCACTTT
TRBJ2-1,NA,TRBV7-2,NA,CASSLRHLSSYNEQFF,TGTGCCAGCAGCTTACGACACTTGAGCTCCTACAATGAGCAGTTCTTC
TRBJ2-3,NA,TRBV7-3,NA,CASSLGLGVVAQYF,TGTGCCAGCAGCTTAGGTTTAGGGGTTGTCGCGCAGTATTTT
TRBJ2-1,TRBD1,TRBV4-2,NA,CASSQDWTGPYNEQFF,TGTGCCAGCAGCCAAGATTGGACAGGGCCCTACAATGAGCAGTTCTTC
TRBJ2-5,NA,TRBV19,NA,CASSIRGTSGEAQYF,TGTGCCAGTAGTATTCGGGGCACTTCGGGGGAGGCCCAGTACTTC
TRBJ1-2,NA,TRBV10-3,NA,CAISELQVYGYTF,TGTGCCATCAGTGAGTTACAGGTCTATGGCTACACCTTC
TRBJ1-5,TRBD1,TRBV28,NA,CASSFDRADRFNQPQHF,TGTGCCAGCAGTTTCGACAGGGCAGATAGATTTAATCAGCCCCAGCATTTT
TRBJ1-6,NA,TRBV30,NA,CAWSHPPGHYNSPLHF,TGTGCCTGGAGCCACCCCCCAGGGCACTATAATTCACCCCTCCACTTT